One and the same sample provided the 29 T cell receptor beta chains below, sequenced in a study of blood T cells in healthy people across ages. Through a sample-barcoded 5' primer and a J-beta primer mix, a second PCR was run for roughly 7 to 11 cycles. TCRdb recomputed calls from the 5' RACE reads with MiXCR, one row per CDR3 protein. The table lists 1.5 million to 2 million distinct CDR3 sequences, 49% of them singletons. Specimen: blood. These receptors all stem from a woman in her thirties or forties in good health.

The J gene is TRBJ2-1, the V gene TRBV20-1, with 9 positions matching TRBD2. Germline CDR1 is DFQATT and CDR2 is SNEGSKA (reference sequence). V trimming: 4 bases; J trimming: 0 bases; junction bases outside the gene matches: 10. The CDR3 has 17 residues. CDR3 protein: CSAKASGGLSSYNEQFF. The CDR3 DNA reads as TGCAGTGCTAAGGCCAGCGGGGGGCTTAGCTCCTACAATGAGCAGTTCTTC.

This clonotype was seen a few times. J is TRBJ2-5 and V is TRBV3-1, with D perhaps matching TRBD1 (6 bases). The CDR3 has 14 residues. CDR1 and CDR2 (germline): LGHDT, YNNKEL (reference sequence). Trimming stripped 2 bases from V and 1 base from J, with 8 bases between. The CDR3 sequence: CASSQRTAQETQYF. The CDR3 DNA reads as TGTGCCAGCAGCCAACGGACAGCCCAAGAGACCCAGTACTTC.

This clonotype was seen a few times. The genes are TRBV12-3 or TRBV12-4 and TRBJ1-2, with D uncertain. CDR3 length: 13 amino acids. V gave up 1 base and J gave up 8 bases, with 11 bases separating them. The CDR3 region is CASSLGRSEGYTF. In DNA, the CDR3 is TGTGCCAGCAGTTTAGGTCGAAGTGAGGGCTACACCTTC.

V and J are TRBV7-2 and TRBJ2-5; 9 bases are a match to TRBD2. Germline trimming cut 0 bases from V and 11 bases from J; bases unmatched to any gene: 13. The germline V gene encodes CDR1 SGHTA and CDR2 FQGNSA. CDR3 length: 16 residues. The CDR3 nucleotides read TGTGCCAGCAGCTTAGCGGGTAGCGGGGGCTACAATGAGCAGTACTTC. Protein sequence: CASSLAGSGGYNEQYF.

A note on this clonotype: This may be a read error: a much more frequent sequence differs by one nucleotide. The chain employs TRBV11-2 and TRBJ2-5, with D hard to call. The CDR3 loop spans 14 amino acids. Per germline, CDR1 SGHAT and CDR2 FQNNGV. CDR3 nucleotides: TGTGCCAGCAGCTTAGTAGCAGTCCAAGAGACCCGGTACTTC. This sequence encodes CASSLVAVQETRYF.

The V call is TRBV28, the J call TRBJ2-3, with D possibly matching TRBD1 (7 bases). Trimming shortened V by 6 bases and J by 10 bases, and 11 bases separated the two germline ends. The CDR3 has 11 amino acids. Per the germline V gene, CDR1 is MDHEN and CDR2 is SYDVKM. The CDR3 here is CASRQGGAQYF. In DNA form, the CDR3 reads TGTGCCAGCAGGCAGGGGGGCGCGCAGTATTTT. The full variable domain, its missing parts supplied by reference TRBV28 and TRBJ2-3, is DVKVTQSSRYLVKRTGEKVFLECVQDMDHENMFWYRQDPGLGLRLIYFSYDVKMKEKGDIPEGYSVSREKKERFSLILESASTNQTSMYLCASRQGGAQYFGPGTRLTVL.

This sequence joins TRBV20-1 and TRBJ2-3, with D perhaps being TRBD1 or TRBD2 (5 bases each). Germline assignment: CDR1 DFQATT and CDR2 SNEGSKA (reference sequence). The CDR3 has 16 amino acids. Trimming stripped 2 bases from V and 4 bases from J, with 19 bases between. The chain's CDR3 is CSARSPLGAKSDTQYF. The CDR3 DNA sequence: TGCAGTGCTAGATCCCCCCTCGGGGCGAAGTCAGATACGCAGTATTTT.

On this clonotype itself: The germline gene is not matched at one end of the junction; a read error may be the cause. The chain is built from TRBV29-1 and TRBJ1-2; D gene unclear. The CDR3 is 13 residues long. Germline CDR1 and CDR2: SQVTM and ANQGSEA. The chain's CDR3 is CSVEQTANYGHTF. In DNA, the CDR3 is TGCAGCGTTGAACAGACTGCTAACTATGGCCACACCTTC.

This clonotype appeared a few times. The J gene is TRBJ2-1, the V gene TRBV29-1, with D possibly TRBD2 on 6 matching bases. CDR1 is SQVTM, CDR2 ANQGSEA, per germline. V was trimmed by 2 bases and J by 5 bases, leaving 13 bases between them. This CDR3 is built from 14 residues. The CDR3 coding sequence is TGCAGCGTTGAACTAGCGACGGGGCACAATGAGCAGTTCTTC. Translating gives CSVELATGHNEQFF.

The rearrangement joins TRBV27 to TRBJ2-1, with D possibly being TRBD1 (5 bases). The V gene lost 4 bases and the J gene lost 10 bases, with 17 bases spanning the gap. Germline lookup yields CDR1 MNHEY and CDR2 SMNVEV (reference sequence). This CDR3 has 14 amino acids. CDR3 residues: CASSSPPQGKEQFF. CDR3 in DNA: TGTGCCAGCAGTTCCCCACCCCAGGGAAAAGAGCAGTTCTTC.

This clonotype was found a few times. This chain uses TRBV20-1 with TRBJ1-1, with D unresolved. The CDR3 consists of 13 residues. Trimming pared 3 bases from V and 4 bases from J, leaving 12 bases between. Germline CDR1 and CDR2: DFQATT and SNEGSKA (reference sequence). In nucleotides, the CDR3 is TGCAGTGCTAGGACCCCCGTGAGCACTGAAGCTTTCTTT. Protein: CSARTPVSTEAFF.

J is TRBJ2-7 and V is TRBV29-1; unclear D gene. The CDR3 runs to 14 residues. Germline V gives CDR1 SQVTM, CDR2 ANQGSEA. With 3 bases removed from V and 0 bases from J, the gap between germline ends came to 12 bases. CDR3 sequence (DNA): TGCAGCGTTGATCTGGGTTTAGGCTCCTACGAGCAGTACTTC. Its translation is CSVDLGLGSYEQYF.

This chain uses TRBV5-6 with TRBJ1-2; weak D call: TRBD1 (6 bases). V was shortened by 1 base and J by 6 bases, with 13 bases between the two germline ends. CDR1 and CDR2 from the germline V gene are SGHDT and YYEEEE. The CDR3 is made up of 14 amino acids. The CDR3 DNA reads as TGTGCCAGCAGCTTGCTTATCAGGGGAGATGGCTACACCTTC. Amino acid sequence: CASSLLIRGDGYTF. The complete variable domain, with remaining parts taken from reference TRBV5-6 and TRBJ1-2, reads DAGVTQSPTHLIKTRGQQVTLRCSPKSGHDTVSWYQQALGQGPQFIFQYYEEEERQRGNFPDRFSGHQFPNYSSELNVNALLLGDSALYLCASSLLIRGDGYTFGSGTRLTVV.

This clonotype has a single count. V gene TRBV6-6 combines with J gene TRBJ1-3; D not resolved. The CDR3 has 15 residues. V lost 4 bases, J lost 4 bases, and 14 bases lay in between. Germline values: CDR1 MNHNY, CDR2 SVGAGI (reference sequence). The DNA of the CDR3 is TGTGCCAGCAGTTTCAGTGGAAAGGAAGGAAACACCATATATTTT. Protein product: CASSFSGKEGNTIYF.

The rearrangement joins TRBV6-5 to TRBJ2-7; D gene uncertain. CDR1 is MNHEY and CDR2 is SVGAGI in the germline V gene. Trimming shortened V by 5 bases and J by 0 bases, and 20 bases separated the two germline ends. The CDR3 contains 17 residues. The CDR3 region has the DNA TGTGCCAGCAGTATTCGATCCCCCATAAGGAGCTCCTACGAGCAGTACTTC. Its translation: CASSIRSPIRSSYEQYF.

This clonotype has only a few counts. The chain couples TRBV7-2 to TRBJ1-2; 7 bases align to TRBD1. The V gene end was trimmed by 5 bases and the J gene end by 0 bases; junction bases not matched to a gene: 9. CDR1 and CDR2 from the germline V gene are SGHTA and FQGNSA. This CDR3 contains 16 residues. CDR3 DNA sequence: TGTGCCAGCAGCGTACGCTGGGACAGAGCTAACTATGGCTACACCTTC. This translates into CASSVRWDRANYGYTF.

This chain uses TRBV28 with TRBJ2-1; the D call may be TRBD1 or TRBD2 (5 bases each). The CDR3 extends over 16 amino acids. V lost 5 bases, J lost 0 bases, and 14 bases lay in between. CDR1 is MDHEN and CDR2 is SYDVKM in the germline V gene. The CDR3 nucleotides read TGTGCCAGCAGTACATCCGGGACCGCCTCCTACAATGAGCAGTTCTTC. Translation: CASSTSGTASYNEQFF.

V is TRBV4-1 and J is TRBJ1-2, with TRBD1 as a possible D gene (5 bases). Trimming pared 5 bases from V and 4 bases from J, leaving 17 bases between. CDR1 and CDR2 (germline): MGHRA, YSYEKL. The CDR3 is 15 amino acids. The DNA for the CDR3 is TGCGCCAGCAGCTTCCCCCGGGGGGAATCCTATGGCTACACCTTC. Translated: CASSFPRGESYGYTF.

As concerns this clonotype: This is likely a read error, given that the CDR3 carries no conserved phenylalanine or tryptophan at its end. The V and J genes are TRBV7-2 and TRBJ2-7; TRBD2 agrees at 7 bases. The CDR3 loop spans 15 amino acids. The germline CDR1 and CDR2 sequences are SGHTA and FQGNSA. Trimming took 4 bases from V and 2 from J; bases not matched to a gene: 8. The CDR3 bases are TGTGCCAGCAGCTCAACCGGGACTACCACCTACGAGCAGTACTTA. It translates to CASSSTGTTTYEQYL.

V gene TRBV9 combines with J gene TRBJ1-5, with TRBD1 matching 10 bases. The V and J ends lost 3 bases and 3 bases, in that order; junction bases with no gene match: 6. There are 16 residues in the CDR3. The germline V gene encodes CDR1 SGDLS and CDR2 YYNGEE. CDR3 sequence: CASSAGTGDDNQPQHF. The CDR3 DNA reads TGTGCCAGCAGCGCAGGGACAGGGGACGACAATCAGCCCCAGCATTTT.

This clonotype came up a few times. The chain joins TRBV11-2 to TRBJ2-7, with 9 nucleotides matching TRBD1. Per germline, CDR1 SGHAT and CDR2 FQNNGV. The CDR3 contains 14 residues. V trimming: 3 bases; J trimming: 3 bases; junction bases outside the gene matches: 3. CDR3 residues: CASSFSTGGYEQYF. The CDR3 DNA is TGTGCCAGCAGCTTCTCGACAGGGGGCTACGAGCAGTACTTC.

The rearrangement links TRBV6-5 to TRBJ2-6; TRBD2 matches 15 bases. V lost 0 bases to trimming and J lost 2 bases; unmatched junction nucleotides: 5. The germline gives CDR1 MNHEY, CDR2 SVGAGI. CDR3 length equals 20 residues. The CDR3 bases are TGTGCCAGCAGTTACTCAGTGGGACTAGCGGGGGGTGCTGGGGCCAACGTCCTGACTTTC. Its protein is CASSYSVGLAGGAGANVLTF.

The chain carries TRBV12-3 or TRBV12-4 and TRBJ1-4, with D uncertain. The V and J ends lost 4 bases and 7 bases respectively, with 10 bases between them. There are 13 residues in the CDR3. The CDR3 protein is CASSSTGSEKLFF. CDR3 DNA sequence: TGTGCCAGCAGTTCGACGGGAAGTGAAAAACTGTTTTTT.

Note on this clonotype: The junction departs from germline at one end; a sequencing error may be responsible. The chain uses TRBV7-7 and TRBJ2-3, with D possibly being TRBD1 or TRBD2 (5 bases each). Germline CDR1 reads SSHAT; CDR2 reads FNYEAQ (reference sequence). The CDR3 is made up of 13 amino acids. The CDR3 DNA reads TGTGCTAGCAGCTCCCTGGGGGAAGATACGCAGTATTTT. It is translated as CASSSLGEDTQYF.

To note about this clonotype: Its ends do not fully match the called genes, so a read error is possible. The chain uses TRBV6-5 and TRBJ1-4, with 7 bases aligning to TRBD1. The CDR3 has 15 amino acids. Per the germline V gene, CDR1 is MNHEY and CDR2 is SVGAGI. The CDR3 bases are TGTGCCAGCAGTTACTCCCTCAGGGGGGATGAAAGACTGTTTTTT. This encodes CASSYSLRGDERLFF.

This chain connects TRBV2 to TRBJ2-3, with 8 bases lining up with TRBD2. Per the germline V gene, CDR1 is SNHLY and CDR2 is FYNNEI. The CDR3 length is 14 residues. V gave up 11 bases and J gave up 4 bases; unmatched junction bases: 11. For the CDR3, the DNA is TGTGCCGACAAACACGGGGGGGTCGCAGATACGCAGTATTTT. It is translated as CADKHGGVADTQYF.

This clonotype was counted a few times. This sequence joins TRBV29-1 and TRBJ2-7; TRBD2 might be the D (6 bases). The length of the CDR3 is 11 residues. Trimming removed 5 bases from V and 4 bases from J, with 9 bases in between. Germline values: CDR1 SQVTM, CDR2 ANQGSEA. The CDR3 here is CSVKDYYEQYF. The CDR3 region has the DNA TGCAGCGTTAAGGACTATTACGAGCAGTACTTC.

The chain is built from TRBV27 and TRBJ1-5; D may be TRBD1 (6 bases). There are 14 residues in the CDR3. The germline V and J ends were trimmed by 2 bases and 6 bases, with 11 bases remaining between them. Per the germline V gene, CDR1 is MNHEY and CDR2 is SMNVEV (reference sequence). CDR3 sequence: CASSLGGQSQPQHF. The CDR3 DNA is TGTGCCAGCAGTTTAGGGGGACAAAGTCAGCCCCAGCATTTT.

V and J are TRBV7-2 and TRBJ2-1, with D hard to call. Trimming removed 0 bases from V and 2 bases from J, with 8 bases in between. This CDR3 comprises 15 residues. Germline V gives CDR1 SGHTA, CDR2 FQGNSA. The CDR3 region is CASSLAGNAYNEQFF. The CDR3, as DNA: TGTGCCAGCAGCTTAGCGGGAAATGCCTACAATGAGCAGTTCTTC.